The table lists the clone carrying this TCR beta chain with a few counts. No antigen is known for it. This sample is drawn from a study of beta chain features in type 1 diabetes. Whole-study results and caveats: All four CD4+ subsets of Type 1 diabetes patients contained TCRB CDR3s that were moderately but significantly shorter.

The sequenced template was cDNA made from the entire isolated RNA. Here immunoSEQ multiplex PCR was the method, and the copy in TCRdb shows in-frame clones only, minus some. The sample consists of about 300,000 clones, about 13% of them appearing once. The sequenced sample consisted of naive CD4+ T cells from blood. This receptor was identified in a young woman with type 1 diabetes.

CDR3 sequence (DNA): TGTGCCAGCAGCCGACGACTAGCGGGAGGGAACACCGGGGAGCTGTTTTTT. Protein product: CASSRRLAGGNTGELFF. The chain uses TRBV4-2 and TRBJ2-2, with 13 bases fitting TRBD2. V shed 4 bases, J shed 1 base, and the junction held 3 bases outside the gene matches. The CDR3 covers 17 residues. CDR1 is LGHNA, CDR2 YNFKEQ, per germline.